One sample yielded the 14 T cell receptor beta chains listed below, sequenced in a study of PD-L1 blockade in urothelial cancer. Repertoires were generated with immunoSEQ multiplex PCR, while TCRdb's copy carries only in-frame clones and drops some. The sample carries roughly 95,000 clones, roughly 87% recorded once. Time point of the sample: pretreatment peripheral blood. The sequencing used PBMCs, collected around atezolizumab (anti-PD-L1) treatment. All receptors come from a man aged 55-75 years with urothelial cancer.

Note on this clone: This CDR3 is also generated by other DNA sequences in the sample. This rearrangement joins TRBV27 to TRBJ2-1; no clear D gene. Germline V gene data show CDR1 as MNHEY and CDR2 as SMNVEV (reference sequence). With 3 bases removed from V and 0 bases from J, the gap between germline ends came to 3 bases. This CDR3 has 13 amino acids. The CDR3 spells CASSFSSYNEQFF. CDR3 coding DNA: TGTGCCAGCAGTTTCTCCTCCTACAATGAGCAGTTCTTC.

The J gene is TRBJ2-5, the V gene TRBV15, with D unclear. There are 14 residues in the CDR3. Germline assignment: CDR1 LNHNV and CDR2 YYDKDF (reference sequence). V was shortened by 0 bases and J by 5 bases, with 10 bases between the two germline ends. The CDR3, as DNA: TGTGCCACCAGCAGAGATAGAAATCTGGAGACCCAGTACTTC. Translation gives CATSRDRNLETQYF.

The genes are TRBV5-1 and TRBJ2-1, with D tentatively TRBD2 (6 bases). Trimming removed 4 bases from V and 2 bases from J, with 10 bases in between. Germline values: CDR1 SGHRS, CDR2 YFSETQ. The CDR3 is 14 residues long. CDR3 protein: CASSVTSTYNEQFF. DNA of the CDR3: TGCGCCAGCAGCGTGACTAGTACCTACAATGAGCAGTTCTTC.

The gene calls are TRBV5-5 and TRBJ2-7, with 9 bases identical to TRBD1. Germline V gene sequence: CDR1 SGHKS, CDR2 YYEKEE (reference sequence). This CDR3 region has 15 residues. V dropped 3 bases and J dropped 3; count of bases not matched to a gene: 7. The CDR3 sequence: CASSYPGQGIYEQYF. The CDR3 bases are TGTGCCAGCAGCTACCCGGGACAGGGAATCTACGAGCAGTACTTC.

V is TRBV10-3 and J is TRBJ2-1, with 11 bases that match TRBD1. The CDR3 runs to 13 residues. Germline lookup yields CDR1 ENHRY and CDR2 SYGVKD. After removal of 10 bases from V and 8 bases from J, the junction contained 7 bases not matched to a gene. CDR3 coding DNA: TGTGCCACGGGGACAGGGGGGAACGATGAGCAGTTCTTC. Its translation: CATGTGGNDEQFF.

This rearrangement joins TRBV5-4 to TRBJ2-1; 10 nucleotides agree with TRBD2. The CDR3 contains 17 residues. Germline V lookup: CDR1 SGHNT, CDR2 YYREEE (reference sequence). Germline trimming cut 3 bases from V and 0 bases from J; bases unmatched to any gene: 6. Here the CDR3 DNA reads TGTGCCAGCAGCTACCGGACTAGCGGAAGCTCCTACAATGAGCAGTTCTTC. Translation: CASSYRTSGSSYNEQFF.

The chain uses TRBV7-2 and TRBJ2-1, with D possibly matching TRBD1 (6 bases). V gave up 1 base and J gave up 13 bases, with 11 bases separating them. This CDR3 contains 12 residues. Germline V gives CDR1 SGHTA, CDR2 FQGNSA. DNA for the CDR3: TGTGCCAGCAGCTTAGTGAGGGGGTTCCAGTTCTTC. The encoded protein is CASSLVRGFQFF.

The CDR3 loop is CAWRPSGSKNEQFF. DNA for the CDR3: TGTGCCTGGAGGCCTAGCGGGAGTAAGAATGAGCAGTTCTTC. This chain joins TRBV30 and TRBJ2-1; 10 bases line up with TRBD2. V lost 3 bases and J lost 7; bases outside the gene matches: 6. The CDR3 is 14 residues long. Germline assignment: CDR1 GTSNPN and CDR2 SVGIG (reference sequence). Combining the CDR3 with reference TRBV30 and TRBJ2-1 gives the whole variable domain SQTIHQWPATLVQPVGSPLSLECTVEGTSNPNLYWYRQAAGRGLQLLFYSVGIGQISSEVPQNLSASRPQDRQFILSSKKLLLSDSGFYLCAWRPSGSKNEQFFGPGTRLTVL.

CDR3 DNA sequence: TGTGCCAGCAGCGGGACTAGCGGGGGAATTGCCTCCTACAATGAGCAGTTCTTC. Residues: CASSGTSGGIASYNEQFF. V gene TRBV9 combines with J gene TRBJ2-1; 13 nucleotides match TRBD2. The CDR3 is made up of 18 amino acids. The germline V gene encodes CDR1 SGDLS and CDR2 YYNGEE. The trim removed 3 bases at V and 0 bases at J, leaving 6 bases unmatched.

CDR3 in DNA: TGTGCCAGCAGGATCCGGACAGTCGAAGCTTTCTTT. Its translation: CASRIRTVEAFF. V usage is TRBV2 and J usage is TRBJ1-1; a weak D match, TRBD1 (6 bases). This CDR3 has 12 residues. V was cut by 6 bases and J by 8 bases, with 13 bases left in between. The V gene's germline CDR1 is SNHLY and CDR2 FYNNEI. The full variable domain, with the rest looked up from reference TRBV2 and TRBJ1-1, is EPEVTQTPSHQVTQMGQEVILRCVPISNHLYFYWYRQILGQKVEFLVSFYNNEISEKSEIFDDQFSVERPDGSNFTLKIRSTKLEDSAMYFCASRIRTVEAFFGQGTRLTVV.

V is TRBV7-9 and J is TRBJ2-6; the D gene is possibly TRBD1 (6 bases). Germline lookup yields CDR1 SEHNR and CDR2 FQNEAQ (reference sequence). The CDR3 loop spans 17 amino acids. V was trimmed by 7 bases and J by 0 bases, leaving 16 bases between them. This CDR3 reads CASIPQGQSSGANVLTF. The DNA of the CDR3 is TGTGCCAGCATCCCACAGGGTCAGAGCTCTGGGGCCAACGTCCTGACTTTC.

This chain links TRBV6-6 with TRBJ2-7; D call uncertain. CDR1 is MNHNY and CDR2 is SVGAGI in the germline V gene (reference sequence). The CDR3 extends over 14 amino acids. Trimming shortened V by 3 bases and J by 2 bases, and 11 bases separated the two germline ends. CDR3 residues: CASSYEEPTYEQYF. Written as DNA, the CDR3 is TGTGCCAGCAGTTATGAAGAGCCAACCTACGAGCAGTACTTC.

This chain's CDR3 is CASRGSGSTDTQYF. The CDR3 nucleotides are TGTGCCAGCAGGGGAAGCGGGAGTACAGATACGCAGTATTTT. The V and J genes are TRBV18 and TRBJ2-3; 8 bases align to TRBD2. V lost 8 bases and J lost 3; bases outside the gene matches: 7. This CDR3 has 14 residues. CDR1 and CDR2 (germline): KGHSH, LQKENI.

The rearrangement links TRBV7-7 to TRBJ2-5, with TRBD2 identical over 10 bases. This CDR3 has 18 residues. The junction had 12 bases not matched to a gene; V was cut back by 4 bases and J by 1 base. Germline V lookup: CDR1 SSHAT, CDR2 FNYEAQ (reference sequence). In nucleotides, the CDR3 is TGTGCCAGCAGCTCCGGGGGTTCTAGCGGGGGACGCCAAGAGACCCAGTACTTC. Its translation is CASSSGGSSGGRQETQYF.